The rows below give T cell receptor beta chains drawn from one sample of a study of long-term antiretroviral therapy in people with HIV. Libraries were prepared by immunoSEQ multiplex PCR; TCRdb keeps only in-frame clonotypes and omits some of them. The table shows about 25,000 clones, with roughly 80% occurring only once. The material was unsorted PBMCs, obtained 2.1 years after starting antiretroviral therapy. The receptors were gathered from a man aged 25 to 40 with HIV. CDR3s include the opening cysteine and the closing phenylalanine or tryptophan. D genes are given only for firm matches. Rows give clone size only sometimes, using once, few, many, or a class for an expanded clone.

.	TRBJ2-2	TRBD2	TRBV2	CASRELAGGAGELFF	TGTGCCAGCAGAGAACTAGCGGGAGGTGCCGGGGAGCTGTTTTTT
.	TRBJ1-4	TRBD1	TRBV25-1	CASSTGDEKLFF	TGTGCCAGCAGCACAGGGGATGAAAAACTGTTTTTT
.	TRBJ1-2	.	TRBV20-1	CSAPRDGYTF	TGCAGTGCTCCCCGAGATGGCTACACCTTC
.	TRBJ2-7	.	TRBV19	CWGRSYEQYF	TGTTGGGGCCGGTCCTACGAGCAGTACTTC
medium-sized	TRBJ2-5	.	TRBV2	CASSPTQGSGETQYF	TGTGCCAGCAGCCCAACCCAGGGGTCGGGGGAGACCCAGTACTTC
.	TRBJ2-7	TRBD2	TRBV11-3	CASSPRLAETYEQYF	TGTGCCAGCAGCCCCCGACTAGCGGAAACCTACGAGCAGTACTTC
.	TRBJ2-3	TRBD2	TRBV11-2	CASSLLAGGDTQYF	TGTGCCAGCAGCTTACTAGCGGGAGGGGATACGCAGTATTTT
.	TRBJ2-3	TRBD1	TRBV10-3	CAISEGTGLSTDTQYF	TGTGCCATCAGTGAGGGGACAGGGCTGAGCACAGATACGCAGTATTTT
.	TRBJ1-2	.	TRBV5-4	CASSLKLGDNYGYTF	TGTGCCAGCAGCTTGAAGTTAGGGGACAACTATGGCTACACCTTC
.	TRBJ2-7	TRBD2	TRBV7-8	CASSPGTSGSYEQYF	TGTGCCAGCAGCCCTGGGACTAGCGGGAGTTACGAGCAGTACTTC
once	TRBJ2-3	TRBD2	TRBV9	CASSVGSGGTDTQYF	TGTGCCAGCAGCGTAGGGAGCGGGGGCACAGATACGCAGTATTTT
.	TRBJ2-7	TRBD1	TRBV5-5	CASSLNLRGTEQYF	TGTGCCAGCAGCTTGAATCTCAGGGGGACCGAGCAGTACTTC
.	TRBJ1-6	.	TRBV2	CASSVRAENSPLHF	TGTGCCAGCAGTGTACGGGCCGAAAATTCACCCCTCCACTTT
few	TRBJ2-2	.	TRBV5-6	CASSLISTPGELFF	TGTGCCAGCAGCTTGATCAGCACACCGGGGGAGCTGTTTTTT
few	TRBJ2-7	.	TRBV6-5	CASSSRRWEQYF	TGTGCCAGCAGCTCCCGTCGGTGGGAGCAGTACTTC
.	TRBJ1-6	TRBD1	TRBV5-4	CASSNPGQGSSYNSPLHF	TGTGCCAGCAGCAACCCGGGACAGGGGAGCTCCTATAATTCACCCCTCCACTTT
.	TRBJ2-2	.	TRBV19	CASSSPRSENTGELFF	TGTGCCAGTAGTTCCCCGCGGAGTGAGAACACCGGGGAGCTGTTTTTT
.	TRBJ2-7	TRBD2	TRBV6-5	CASSYLSGSPTYEQYF	TGTGCCAGCAGTTACTTAAGCGGGAGTCCCACCTACGAGCAGTACTTC
.	TRBJ2-5	.	TRBV4-1	CASSQDPPGEETQYF	TGCGCCAGCAGCCAAGATCCCCCTGGGGAAGAGACCCAGTACTTC
.	TRBJ2-7	.	TRBV2	CASTRVTTYPYEQYF	TGTGCCAGTACCCGTGTGACCACGTACCCCTACGAGCAGTACTTC
few	TRBJ1-5	.	TRBV28	CASSLGSQPQHF	TGTGCCAGCAGTTTGGGAAGTCAGCCCCAGCATTTT
.	TRBJ1-1	.	TRBV29-1	CSVAWGGANTEAFF	TGCAGCGTGGCATGGGGGGGCGCGAACACTGAAGCTTTCTTT
.	TRBJ1-2	.	TRBV7-9	CASSDSQDPVYGYTF	TGTGCCAGCAGTGATTCCCAGGATCCGGTCTATGGCTACACCTTC
.	TRBJ1-1	.	TRBV5-5	CASSLAGGNTEAFF	TGTGCCAGCAGCTTGGCCGGGGGTAACACTGAAGCTTTCTTT
few	TRBJ1-2	.	TRBV19	CASRTSGAGNYGYTF	TGTGCCAGTAGAACCTCGGGGGCCGGGAACTATGGCTACACCTTC
.	TRBJ2-7	.	TRBV28	CASSLFGSGTYEQYF	TGTGCCAGCAGTTTATTCGGGAGTGGAACCTACGAGCAGTACTTC
.	TRBJ2-3	TRBD1	TRBV7-6	CASSLGGTGVTDTQYF	TGTGCCAGCAGCTTAGGCGGGACAGGTGTCACAGATACGCAGTATTTT
.	TRBJ2-1	TRBD2	TRBV27	CASRIAGGSSYNEQFF	TGTGCCAGCAGGATAGCGGGCGGAAGCTCCTACAATGAGCAGTTCTTC
.	TRBJ2-7	TRBD1	TRBV6-5	CASSYFGTGLDEQYF	TGTGCCAGCAGTTACTTCGGGACAGGGTTGGACGAGCAGTACTTC
.	TRBJ1-5	.	TRBV28	CASSFTPDVNQPQHF	TGTGCCAGCAGTTTTACACCGGACGTCAATCAGCCCCAGCATTTT
.	TRBJ2-2	.	TRBV5-1	CASSYDPTNTGELFF	TGCGCCAGCAGCTACGACCCGACGAACACCGGGGAGCTGTTTTTT
.	TRBJ2-7	TRBD1	TRBV28	CASSPPDRFRYEQYF	TGTGCCAGCAGTCCACCGGACAGGTTCCGGTACGAGCAGTACTTC
.	TRBJ2-2	.	TRBV15	CATSRGGAQGGELFF	TGTGCCACCAGCAGAGGGGGGGCCCAGGGCGGGGAGCTGTTTTTT
.	TRBJ1-5	.	TRBV18	CASSPESTGVGPQHF	TGTGCCAGCTCACCTGAATCGACAGGTGTGGGGCCCCAGCATTTT
.	TRBJ2-7	.	TRBV2	CASSDGGTYEQYF	TGTGCCAGCAGTGATGGTGGGACCTACGAGCAGTACTTC
.	TRBJ2-5	.	TRBV7-2	CASSSSRGGFTQETQYF	TGTGCCAGCAGCTCGAGCAGGGGGGGATTCACCCAAGAGACCCAGTACTTC
.	TRBJ1-4	.	TRBV4-3	CASSQDEEGVREKLFF	TGCGCCAGCAGCCAAGATGAGGAGGGGGTTCGGGAAAAACTGTTTTTT
once	TRBJ1-5	.	TRBV28	CASSFIGNRNQPQHF	TGTGCCAGCAGTTTTATAGGGAATCGCAATCAGCCCCAGCATTTT
few	TRBJ2-7	.	TRBV7-9	CASSERDGPGNEQYF	TGTGCCAGCAGCGAAAGGGACGGACCGGGGAACGAGCAGTACTTC
.	TRBJ2-1	.	TRBV18	CASSPKTAGSYNEQFF	TGTGCCAGCTCACCGAAAACCGCGGGGTCCTACAATGAGCAGTTCTTC
.	TRBJ1-2	.	TRBV7-2	CASSFGTADYTF	TGTGCCAGCAGCTTTGGGACGGCCGACTACACCTTC
once	TRBJ1-5	.	TRBV19	CASSWGLGNQPQHF	TGTGCCAGTAGTTGGGGACTCGGCAATCAGCCCCAGCATTTT
.	TRBJ1-2	TRBD1	TRBV5-1	CASSSGTDGYTF	TGCGCCAGCAGCTCCGGGACAGACGGCTACACCTTC
.	TRBJ1-6	.	TRBV5-6	CASSLVPGRDSPLHF	TGTGCCAGCAGCTTGGTTCCGGGCCGGGATTCACCCCTCCACTTT
.	TRBJ2-7	.	TRBV5-1	CASSYERAGAEQYF	TGCGCCAGCAGCTATGAACGTGCGGGTGCGGAGCAGTACTTC
.	TRBJ2-1	.	TRBV4-1	CASSLGMYNEQFF	TGCGCCAGCAGCCTCGGGATGTACAATGAGCAGTTCTTC
few	TRBJ1-6	.	TRBV6-1	CASSEFRSPLHF	TGTGCCAGCAGTGAATTTAGGTCACCCCTCCACTTT
once	TRBJ2-1	TRBD1	TRBV27	CASSSPSRRGRVDEQFF	TGTGCCAGCAGTTCCCCCTCGAGAAGGGGGCGGGTAGATGAGCAGTTCTTC
few	TRBJ2-7	.	TRBV7-9	CASSFSYEQYF	TGTGCCAGCAGCTTCTCCTACGAGCAGTACTTC
.	TRBJ2-7	TRBD1	TRBV9	CASSVAGTGIYEQYF	TGTGCCAGCAGCGTAGCCGGGACAGGGATTTACGAGCAGTACTTC
.	TRBJ2-7	TRBD1	TRBV28	CASRQQGSSYEQYF	TGTGCCAGCAGACAACAGGGGAGCTCCTACGAGCAGTACTTC
.	TRBJ1-1	.	TRBV5-4	CASSWGGRTVNTEAFF	TGTGCCAGCAGCTGGGGGGGGCGGACAGTGAACACTGAAGCTTTCTTT